The rows below give T cell receptor beta chains drawn from one sample of a study of cytomegalovirus exposure and HLA in healthy donors. TCRdb's copy holds only in-frame clones and misses some; the assay was immunoSEQ multiplex PCR. Here the sample spans more than 200,000 clones, under 80% being singletons. Sequencing was performed on PBMCs. These receptors all come from a girl aged 2 to 9 in good health and CMV-seronegative. CDR3s include the opening cysteine and the closing phenylalanine or tryptophan. A D gene is named only where the DNA matches it firmly. Size is omitted from some rows. Given values are once, few, many or a class for expanded clones.

>few|15|TRBJ1-6|TRBV9|NA
TGTGCCAGCAGCGTAGCCGGGTACAAGAATTCACCCCTCCACTTT
CASSVAGYKNSPLHF
>NA|16|TRBJ2-3|TRBV5-6|TRBD2
TGTGCCAGCAGCTTAGGTAGCGGGATAACCACAGATACGCAGTATTTT
CASSLGSGITTDTQYF
>NA|22|TRBJ2-7|TRBV4-1|TRBD2
TGCGCCAGCAGCCTAGTCGGCAGGCCGGGACTAGCGGGGGCCTATTACTCCTACGAGCAGTACTTC
CASSLVGRPGLAGAYYSYEQYF
>NA|15|TRBJ1-2|TRBV10-3|TRBD1
TGTGCCATCTTATTTGCAGGACAGGGTGACTATGGCTACACCTTC
CAILFAGQGDYGYTF
>NA|15|TRBJ2-2|TRBV19|TRBD1
TGTGCCAGTAGAGACAGGGGGCTTAGGACCGGGGAGCTGTTTTTT
CASRDRGLRTGELFF
>NA|14|TRBJ2-3|TRBV6-1|TRBD1
TGTGCCAGCACGGCGAGGGGGCTGGCCGATACGCAGTATTTT
CASTARGLADTQYF
>NA|13|TRBJ2-5|TRBV5-1|TRBD2
TGCGCCAGCACCCCCGGGGGGCAAGAGACCCAGTACTTC
CASTPGGQETQYF
>few|15|TRBJ1-2|TRBV6-1|NA
TGTGCCAGCAGTGAAGCCGAGACTGTGAATTATGGCTACACCTTC
CASSEAETVNYGYTF
>once|15|TRBJ1-4|TRBV6-1|NA
TGTGCCAGCAGTGAAGGGGGGACACGGAATGAAAAACTGTTTTTT
CASSEGGTRNEKLFF
>NA|13|TRBJ1-1|TRBV7-9|NA
TGTGCCAGCAGCTCACAGCCGTGGACTGAAGCTTTCTTT
CASSSQPWTEAFF
>NA|15|TRBJ2-3|TRBV5-1|TRBD2
TGCGCCAGCAGCTTCGGGGGGGCCGGTTTGGATACGCAGTATTTT
CASSFGGAGLDTQYF
>few|16|TRBJ2-7|TRBV2|TRBD2
TGTGCCAGCAGTGAGTTTCGGGCGGGGGGGAATTACGAGCAGTACTTC
CASSEFRAGGNYEQYF
>NA|15|TRBJ2-1|TRBV10-2|NA
TGCGCCAGCAGTGAGGGGACACACACACACAATGAGCAGTTCTTC
CASSEGTHTHNEQFF
>once|13|TRBJ1-1|TRBV7-6|TRBD1
TGTGCCAGCAGCAAAGACAGGGGAACTGAAGCTTTCTTT
CASSKDRGTEAFF
>NA|14|TRBJ1-1|TRBV6-1|NA
TGTGCCAGCCCCGAGGGGGGGGCGTCGACTGAAGCTTTCTTT
CASPEGGASTEAFF
>NA|14|TRBJ1-5|TRBV5-1|NA
TGCGCCAGCAGCTTTGGGGGCGTCAATCAGCCCCAGCATTTT
CASSFGGVNQPQHF
>NA|15|TRBJ2-2|TRBV30|TRBD2
TGTGCCTGGAGTGGACTAGCGATCGGGTCCGGGGAGCTGTTTTTT
CAWSGLAIGSGELFF
>NA|13|TRBJ1-1|TRBV6-4|NA
TGTGCCAGCAGTGAGGAGTGGGGGGTTGGGGCTTTCTTT
CASSEEWGVGAFF
>NA|15|TRBJ2-7|TRBV15|NA
TGTGCCACCAGCAGAGACGTCAGCGGATTCTACGAGCAGTACTTC
CATSRDVSGFYEQYF
>NA|15|TRBJ1-5|TRBV2|NA
TGTGCCAGCAGTGGGATCGAGGGTGGCAATCAGCCCCAGCATTTT
CASSGIEGGNQPQHF
>few|15|TRBJ1-2|TRBV19|TRBD1
TGTGCCAGTAGTATGTGGCGGACAGGGGGATATGGCTACACCTTC
CASSMWRTGGYGYTF
>once|16|TRBJ1-1|TRBV14|NA
TGTGCCAGCAGCCGCGGCAACAGGTACAGAGGCACTGAAGCTTTCTTT
CASSRGNRYRGTEAFF
>NA|17|TRBJ2-7|TRBV19|NA
TGTGCCAGTAGTATAGCCTCCTCCTCGAGAATCCCCTACGAGCAGTACTTC
CASSIASSSRIPYEQYF
>NA|13|TRBJ2-7|TRBV4-1|NA
TGCGCCAGCAGCCACCTCGGTCGCTACGAGCAGTACTTC
CASSHLGRYEQYF
>NA|14|TRBJ2-7|TRBV7-9|TRBD1
TGTGCCAGCAGCGACAGGGACCATACCTACGAGCAGTACTTC
CASSDRDHTYEQYF
>NA|13|TRBJ1-1|TRBV9|NA
TGTGCCAGCAGCGTATCCATGAACACTGAAGCTTTCTTT
CASSVSMNTEAFF
>NA|14|TRBJ2-3|TRBV6-5|TRBD2
TGTGCCAGCAGTTATAGCGGGACCACAGATACGCAGTATTTT
CASSYSGTTDTQYF
>NA|16|TRBJ1-6|TRBV18|TRBD1
TGTGCCAGCTCCCTGACAGGGGAAGCCTATAATTCACCCCTCCACTTT
CASSLTGEAYNSPLHF
>NA|14|TRBJ2-7|TRBV25-1|NA
TGTGCCAGCAGTGATAACACGCGGGTCGCCGAGCAGTACTTC
CASSDNTRVAEQYF
>few|16|TRBJ2-3|TRBV6-1|TRBD2
TGTGCCAGCAGTGAAGGGATAGCGGGAGTGACCGATACGCAGTATTTT
CASSEGIAGVTDTQYF
>NA|14|TRBJ2-1|TRBV2|TRBD2
TGTGCCAGCAGTGAGGAACTAGCGGGAGCCTCGACGTTCTTC
CASSEELAGASTFF
>NA|15|TRBJ2-1|TRBV19|TRBD2
TGTGCCAGTAGTATTCGACTAGCGGGAAACAATGAGCAGTTCTTC
CASSIRLAGNNEQFF
>NA|14|TRBJ1-1|TRBV15|TRBD1
TGTGCCACCAGCAGCCAACCGGACAGGGGATCAGCTTTCTTT
CATSSQPDRGSAFF
>NA|15|TRBJ1-3|TRBV18|TRBD1
TGTGCCAGCTCACCGGGACAGGGGTTTGGAAACACCATATATTTT
CASSPGQGFGNTIYF
>NA|17|TRBJ1-3|TRBV7-2|TRBD1
TGTGCCAGCAGACAGATGGGACAGGGACGCTCTGGAAACACCATATATTTT
CASRQMGQGRSGNTIYF
>NA|15|TRBJ1-1|TRBV7-9|TRBD1
TGTGCCAGCAGCGTAACAAACAGGGGCGACACTGAAGCTTTCTTT
CASSVTNRGDTEAFF
>NA|14|TRBJ1-1|TRBV9|TRBD1
TGTGCCAGCTCAACAGGGGCGATGAACACTGAAGCTTTCTTT
CASSTGAMNTEAFF
>NA|15|TRBJ1-4|TRBV6-1|NA
TGTGCCAGCAGTGAATTGGGTCCAGGGTCCGAAAAACTGTTTTTT
CASSELGPGSEKLFF
>once|13|TRBJ2-1|TRBV27|NA
TGTGCCAGCAACGGTAGCGGTCCGAATGAGCAGTTCTTC
CASNGSGPNEQFF
>NA|12|TRBJ1-1|TRBV7-9|NA
TGTTCCAGCAGCTTAGACGGAGTGTGGGCTTTCTTT
CSSSLDGVWAFF
>NA|18|TRBJ1-4|TRBV5-4|TRBD1
TGTGCCAGCAGCTTCCAGGGGGCGATGAGACCAACTAATGAAAAACTGTTTTTT
CASSFQGAMRPTNEKLFF